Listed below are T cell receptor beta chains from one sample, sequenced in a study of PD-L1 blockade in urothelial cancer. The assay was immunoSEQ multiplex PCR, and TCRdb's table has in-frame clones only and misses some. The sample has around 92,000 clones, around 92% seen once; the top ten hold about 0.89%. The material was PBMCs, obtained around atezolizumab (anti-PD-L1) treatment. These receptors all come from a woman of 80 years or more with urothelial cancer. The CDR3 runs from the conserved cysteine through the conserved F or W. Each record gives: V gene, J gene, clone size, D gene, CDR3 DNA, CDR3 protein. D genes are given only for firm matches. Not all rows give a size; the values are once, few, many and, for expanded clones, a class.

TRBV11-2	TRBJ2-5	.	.	TGTGCCAGCAGCTTAGGACAGGCGAGGATCGGGACCCAGTACTTC	CASSLGQARIGTQYF
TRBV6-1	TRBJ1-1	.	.	TGTGCCAGCAACACCCAGGCCAGGCTAAACACTGAAGCTTTCTTT	CASNTQARLNTEAFF
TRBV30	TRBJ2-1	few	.	TGTGCCTGGAGACACTTCTCGGGTGGTGAGCAGTTCTTC	CAWRHFSGGEQFF
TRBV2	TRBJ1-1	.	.	TGTGCCAGCTGGAGAGTTGAGGAAGCTTTCTTT	CASWRVEEAFF
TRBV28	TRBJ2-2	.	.	TGTGCCAGCAGTTTATGGCAGGGGAACACCGGGGAGCTGTTTTTT	CASSLWQGNTGELFF
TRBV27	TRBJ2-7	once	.	TGTGCCAGCAGTTTATCCGGGGGTCACGGCTACGAGCAGTACTTC	CASSLSGGHGYEQYF
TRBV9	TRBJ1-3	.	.	TGTGCCAGCAGCGTGGCGGGCAGCTCTGGAAACACCATATATTTT	CASSVAGSSGNTIYF
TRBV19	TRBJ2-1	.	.	TGTGCCAGTAGTATGGGCTACCCCGATAGGGAGCAGTTCTTC	CASSMGYPDREQFF
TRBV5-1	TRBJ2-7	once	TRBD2	TGCGCCAGCAGCTTGGGACTAGCGGGACCTTCCTCCTACGAGCAGTACTTC	CASSLGLAGPSSYEQYF
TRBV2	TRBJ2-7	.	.	TGTGCTTCCCGAGGGAGAGGGATCGCCTACGAGCAGTACTTC	CASRGRGIAYEQYF
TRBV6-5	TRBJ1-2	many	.	TGTGCCAGCAGTCCCGGGGGTCCTGGCTACACCTTC	CASSPGGPGYTF
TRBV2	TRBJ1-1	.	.	TGTGCCAGCAGTGTGGGGGGAGGGACTGAAGCTTTCTTT	CASSVGGGTEAFF
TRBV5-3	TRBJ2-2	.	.	TGTGCCAGAAGCTCCTCCGGCGGGGAGCTGTTTTTT	CARSSSGGELFF
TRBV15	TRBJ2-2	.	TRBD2	TGTGCCACCAGCAGAGGCGTAGCGGGAGCTGGGGAGCTGTTTTTT	CATSRGVAGAGELFF
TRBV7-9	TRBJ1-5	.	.	TGTGCCAGCAGCTTATACACAGGGTTGGAGAGCAATCAGCCCCAGCATTTT	CASSLYTGLESNQPQHF
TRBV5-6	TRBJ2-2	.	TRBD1	TGTGCCAGCAGCTTCAGGGGGTACACCGGGGAGCTGTTTTTT	CASSFRGYTGELFF
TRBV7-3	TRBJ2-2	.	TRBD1	TGTGCCAGCAGCTCGAAAGCGTTCGGACAGGGAGGTGGTGACACCGGGGAGCTGTTTTTT	CASSSKAFGQGGGDTGELFF
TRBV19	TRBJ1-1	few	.	TGTGCCAGTAGTGTCCGACTAGACAAGAACACTGAAGCTTTCTTT	CASSVRLDKNTEAFF
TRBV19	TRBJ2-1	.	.	TGTGCCAGTAGTAAGGCGGGGAGCTCCTACAATGAGCAGTTCTTC	CASSKAGSSYNEQFF
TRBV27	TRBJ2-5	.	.	TGTGCCAGCAGTGCGACTAACCAAGAGACCCAGTACTTC	CASSATNQETQYF